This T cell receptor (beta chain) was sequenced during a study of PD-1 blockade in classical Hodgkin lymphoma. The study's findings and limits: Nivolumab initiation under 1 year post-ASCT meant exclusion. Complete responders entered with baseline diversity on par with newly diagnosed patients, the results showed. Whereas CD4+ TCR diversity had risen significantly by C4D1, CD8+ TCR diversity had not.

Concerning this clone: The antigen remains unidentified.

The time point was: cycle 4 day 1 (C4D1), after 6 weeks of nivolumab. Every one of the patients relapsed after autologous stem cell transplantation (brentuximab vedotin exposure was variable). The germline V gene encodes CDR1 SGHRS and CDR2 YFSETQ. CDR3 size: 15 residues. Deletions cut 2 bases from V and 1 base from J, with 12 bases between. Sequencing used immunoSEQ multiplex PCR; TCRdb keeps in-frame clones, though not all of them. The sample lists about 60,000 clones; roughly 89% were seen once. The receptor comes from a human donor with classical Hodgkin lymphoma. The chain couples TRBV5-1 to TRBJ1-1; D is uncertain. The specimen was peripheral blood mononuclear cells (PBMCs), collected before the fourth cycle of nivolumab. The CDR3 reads CASSLYSLGNTEAFF. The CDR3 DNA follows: TGCGCCAGCAGCTTATACAGTTTGGGGAACACTGAAGCTTTCTTT.